Listed here are 28 T cell receptor beta chains from one sample, sequenced in a study of spatial heterogeneity in lung cancer (dated by TCRdb to about 2019). The library was produced with 5' RACE. TCRdb lists the instrument as NextSeq 500. TCRdb reworked the public reads: Q25 trimming with fastp, MiXCR clone assembly, productive beta chains retained. Rows merge per CDR3 protein into single entries with the most common DNA and genes. This sample has about 120,000 distinct CDR3 sequences in its table, and less than 15% of those were observed once. The ten largest clones take up 16% of the sample. The label giving this sample's time point can be read as: blood at routine non-recurrence follow-up after resection. TCR sequencing used whole RNA extracted from tumor and nontumor lung tissue, or from cryopreserved PBMC samples, without cell sorting. Sequenced here: PBMCs, sampled at follow-up. The receptors shown here come from a male donor with early-stage non-small cell lung cancer.

This clonotype was counted once. V usage is TRBV6-1 and J usage is TRBJ2-7; D is undetermined. The CDR3 spans 13 residues. V gave up 2 bases and J gave up 1 base, with 6 bases separating them. Germline values: CDR1 MNHNS, CDR2 SASEGT. The DNA for the CDR3 is TGTGCCAGCAGTGAACAGGATTCCTACGAGCAGTACTTC. Its protein is CASSEQDSYEQYF.

The chain uses TRBV14 and TRBJ2-4; tentatively, D is TRBD2 (6 bases). The CDR3 length is 15 residues. The V end lost 1 base, the J end lost 4 bases, and 11 bases lay between the germline ends. Germline assignment: CDR1 SGHDN and CDR2 FVKESK. CDR3 residues: CASSQGRREKNIQYF. CDR3 DNA sequence: TGTGCCAGCAGCCAAGGGCGGAGGGAAAAAAACATTCAGTACTTC.

This clonotype was seen repeatedly, ten times or more. The rearrangement joins TRBV7-2 to TRBJ2-1; no firm D call. CDR1 and CDR2 (germline): SGHTA, FQGNSA. The CDR3 loop spans 15 amino acids. Between the trimmed V and J ends, which lost 1 base and 5 bases, there was a span of 12 bases. In DNA form, the CDR3 reads TGTGCCAGCAGCTTAGAGGTCAGGAGAGACAATGAGCAGTTCTTC. Translating it yields CASSLEVRRDNEQFF. The complete variable domain, with remaining parts taken from reference TRBV7-2 and TRBJ2-1, reads GAGVSQSPSNKVTEKGKDVELRCDPISGHTALYWYRQSLGQGLEFLIYFQGNSAPDKSGLPSDRFSAERTGGSVSTLTIQRTQQEDSAVYLCASSLEVRRDNEQFFGPGTRLTVL.

In this sample, this clonotype turned up a few times. CDR3 sequence (DNA): TGCGCCAGCAGCGCCCCCATGGACCAGGAGGAGGACGAGCAGTACTTC. Its translation is CASSAPMDQEEDEQYF. The chain employs TRBV5-1 and TRBJ2-7; possible D gene TRBD2, 5 bases. V was cut by 4 bases and J by 5 bases, with 22 bases left in between. From germline, CDR1 is SGHRS and CDR2 YFSETQ. The CDR3 consists of 16 residues.

This clonotype has ten or more counts. The V and J genes are TRBV28 and TRBJ1-2; D uncertain. Germline V gene sequence: CDR1 MDHEN, CDR2 SYDVKM. V was clipped by 8 bases and J by 1 base, with 5 bases between them. The CDR3 consists of 11 residues. The CDR3 nucleotides read TGTGCCAGCGCGGATAACTATGGCTACACCTTC. It specifies CASADNYGYTF.

There are a few counts of this clonotype. The V and J genes are TRBV7-8 and TRBJ2-1, with unresolved D. The V end lost 3 bases, the J end lost 8 bases, and 14 bases lay between the germline ends. The CDR3 length is 14 residues. The germline gives CDR1 SGHVS, CDR2 FQNEAQ. The CDR3 spells CASSFATPEDEQFF. As DNA, the CDR3 is TGTGCCAGCAGCTTTGCGACGCCAGAAGATGAGCAGTTCTTC. Supplemented by reference TRBV7-8 and TRBJ2-1, the full variable domain reads GAGVSQSPRYKVAKRGQDVALRCDPISGHVSLFWYQQALGQGPEFLTYFQNEAQLDKSGLPSDRFFAERPEGSVSTLKIQRTQQEDSAVYLCASSFATPEDEQFFGPGTRLTVL.

This clonotype was detected only a few times. The V call is TRBV11-2, the J call TRBJ1-1; no clear D. Germline CDR1 is SGHAT and CDR2 is FQNNGV. The CDR3 length is 14 residues. The germline V and J ends were trimmed by 5 bases and 6 bases, with 16 bases remaining between them. CDR3 in amino acids: CASSPLSGGPEAFF. The CDR3 nucleotides are TGTGCCAGCAGCCCACTCAGTGGAGGGCCTGAAGCTTTCTTT.

The V and J genes are TRBV11-1 and TRBJ2-5, with TRBD2 matching over 9 bases. The length of the CDR3 is 15 residues. Germline values: CDR1 SGHAT, CDR2 FQDESV (reference sequence). The junction had 8 bases not matched to a gene; V was cut back by 5 bases and J by 4 bases. The CDR3 sequence is CASSLSSGARETQYF. DNA for the CDR3: TGTGCCAGCAGCCTATCTAGCGGGGCGCGAGAGACCCAGTACTTC.

This clonotype was picked up many times. V gene TRBV5-1 combines with J gene TRBJ2-3; 10 nucleotides line up with TRBD1. The CDR3 runs to 15 residues. With 4 bases clipped from V and 1 base from J, the junction kept 3 bases outside the gene matches. Germline CDR1 reads SGHRS; CDR2 reads YFSETQ. CDR3 sequence: CASSGGQGGTDTQYF. CDR3 DNA sequence: TGCGCCAGCAGCGGCGGACAGGGGGGCACAGATACGCAGTATTTT. The variable domain in full, with the rest retrieved from reference TRBV5-1 and TRBJ2-3, is KAGVTQTPRYLIKTRGQQVTLSCSPISGHRSVSWYQQTPGQGLQFLFEYFSETQRNKGNFPGRFSGRQFSNSRSEMNVSTLELGDSALYLCASSGGQGGTDTQYFGPGTRLTVL.

The table lists this clonotype with many counts. The V and J genes are TRBV18 and TRBJ2-5; D may be TRBD1 or TRBD2 (5 bases each). Looked up from germline, CDR1 is KGHSH and CDR2 is LQKENI. This CDR3 has 13 residues. The germline V and J ends were trimmed by 4 bases and 2 bases, with 8 bases remaining between them. CDR3: CASSRDHQETQYF. The CDR3 nucleotides are TGTGCCAGCTCACGGGACCATCAAGAGACCCAGTACTTC.

This clonotype has only a few counts. The chain has TRBV4-2 and TRBJ2-6; D remains ambiguous. With 0 bases removed from V and 0 bases from J, the gap between germline ends came to 6 bases. The germline gives CDR1 LGHNA, CDR2 YNFKEQ. CDR3 length: 16 amino acids. The CDR3 DNA is TGTGCCAGCAGCCAAGATCTGGTCTCTGGGGCCAACGTCCTGACTTTC. It specifies CASSQDLVSGANVLTF.

Ten or more counts support this clonotype. The rearrangement joins TRBV12-3 or TRBV12-4 to TRBJ1-1, with 8 nucleotides matching TRBD1. This CDR3 contains 12 residues. The ends lost 1 base at V and 11 bases at J; junction bases unmatched: 3. The CDR3 reads CASSLVQGAAFF. The CDR3 nucleotides are TGTGCCAGCAGTTTAGTGCAGGGGGCGGCTTTCTTT.

This clonotype appeared many times. CDR3 in DNA: TGTGCCAGCAGTTTAGACGGGGGCGTGAACACTGAAGCTTTCTTT. Translating it yields CASSLDGGVNTEAFF. The chain uses TRBV12-3 or TRBV12-4 and TRBJ1-1; TRBD1 might be the D (6 bases). The ends were cut back, 1 base at V and 0 bases at J, with 9 bases in the middle. The CDR3 length is 15 residues.

This clonotype has a count of ten or more. The chain couples TRBV5-1 to TRBJ1-4; TRBD1 aligns across 8 bases. V was clipped by 0 bases and J by 4 bases; unmatched bases: 2. Looked up from germline, CDR1 is SGHRS and CDR2 is YFSETQ. This CDR3 contains 15 residues. In nucleotides, the CDR3 is TGCGCCAGCAGCTTGGCCAGGGGGCGTAATGAAAAACTGTTTTTT. Translating it yields CASSLARGRNEKLFF.

Many counts were recorded for this clonotype. This chain joins TRBV6-5 and TRBJ1-3; D call uncertain. The CDR3 spans 13 residues. CDR1 is MNHEY, CDR2 SVGAGI, per germline. Trimming removed 10 bases at V and 2 bases at J, with 12 bases between. As DNA, the CDR3 is TGTGCCACTCGGGGTAGCGCTGGAAACACCATATATTTT. This gives the protein CATRGSAGNTIYF.

This clonotype has only a few counts. This rearrangement joins TRBV28 to TRBJ1-2; 9 nucleotides match TRBD1. The V and J ends lost 5 bases and 4 bases, in that order; junction bases with no gene match: 5. The CDR3 is 14 residues long. Germline V gene lookup returns CDR1 MDHEN and CDR2 SYDVKM. This CDR3 is CASSPRDRVYGYTF. The CDR3 region has the DNA TGTGCCAGCAGTCCCCGGGACAGGGTCTATGGCTACACCTTC.

The rearrangement links TRBV6-1 to TRBJ2-6; no clear D gene. This CDR3 is 14 amino acids long. Germline CDR1 reads MNHNS; CDR2 reads SASEGT. Trimming took 9 bases from V and 0 from J, leaving 9 bases between them. The CDR3 sequence is CARPGPSGANVLTF. In DNA form, the CDR3 reads TGTGCCAGGCCAGGTCCCTCTGGGGCCAACGTCCTGACTTTC.

Only a few counts were recorded for this clonotype. The chain couples TRBV4-1 to TRBJ1-1; no reliable D call. CDR3 length equals 16 residues. Trimming stripped 2 bases from V and 7 bases from J, with 20 bases between. The V gene's germline CDR1 is MGHRA and CDR2 YSYEKL. CDR3 DNA: TGCGCCAGCAGCCAAAGAGAGAGGACGGGAAGTTTTGAAGCTTTCTTT. Protein sequence: CASSQRERTGSFEAFF.

The chain recombines TRBV7-9 with TRBJ2-6, with unresolved D. The CDR3 is 15 amino acids. Deletions cut 5 bases from V and 3 bases from J, with 11 bases between. CDR1 and CDR2 from the germline V gene are SEHNR and FQNEAQ (reference sequence). CDR3 region: CASSPVGYGANVLTF. DNA for the CDR3: TGTGCCAGCAGCCCCGTCGGTTATGGGGCCAACGTCCTGACTTTC.

The chain employs TRBV5-1 and TRBJ2-7; D perhaps matches TRBD2 (7 bases). Between the trimmed V and J ends, which lost 2 bases and 4 bases, there was a span of 19 bases. Germline CDR1 is SGHRS and CDR2 is YFSETQ. The CDR3 is 16 residues long. This chain's CDR3 is CASSLSPRGLSYEQYF. CDR3 DNA: TGCGCCAGCAGCTTATCCCCGCGGGGGCTGTCGTACGAGCAGTACTTC.

The V call is TRBV18, the J call TRBJ2-1; 9 positions match TRBD2. Germline loops: CDR1 KGHSH, CDR2 LQKENI. Trimming cost V 1 base and J 4 bases; bases outside gene matches: 2. This CDR3 has 15 amino acids. CDR3 region: CASSPQSGGYNEQFF. The CDR3 nucleotides are TGTGCCAGCTCACCACAAAGCGGGGGGTACAATGAGCAGTTCTTC.

In this sample, this clonotype turned up many times. V gene TRBV10-3 combines with J gene TRBJ2-5; the D gene is possibly TRBD2 (5 bases). CDR3 length: 13 residues. Germline V gene data show CDR1 as ENHRY and CDR2 as SYGVKD. V was shortened by 2 bases and J by 2 bases, with 6 bases between the two germline ends. CDR3 DNA sequence: TGTGCCATCAGTGAGGGGAGACAAGAGACCCAGTACTTC. Translating it yields CAISEGRQETQYF.

This clonotype was found a few times. The rearrangement links TRBV29-1 to TRBJ1-1; D may be TRBD1 (5 bases). V gave up 7 bases and J gave up 1 base, with 7 bases separating them. The CDR3 spans 11 residues. The germline gives CDR1 SQVTM, CDR2 ANQGSEA. CDR3 in amino acids: CSAGQNTEAFF. CDR3 bases: TGCAGCGCCGGACAGAACACTGAAGCTTTCTTT.

The chain links TRBV7-9 to TRBJ2-7, with no clear D. The germline V gene encodes CDR1 SEHNR and CDR2 FQNEAQ (reference sequence). The CDR3 is made up of 10 amino acids. V lost 3 bases, J lost 6 bases, and 3 bases lay in between. The CDR3 here is CASSFFEQYF. CDR3 DNA: TGTGCCAGCAGCTTTTTCGAGCAGTACTTC. Using reference TRBV7-9 and TRBJ2-7 for the parts outside the CDR3, the full variable domain is DTGVSQNPRHKITKRGQNVTFRCDPISEHNRLYWYRQTLGQGPEFLTYFQNEAQLEKSRLLSDRFSAERPKGSFSTLEIQRTEQGDSAMYLCASSFFEQYFGPGTRLTVT.

There are a few counts of this clonotype. The genes are TRBV7-6 and TRBJ2-7; D is ambiguous. V shed 7 bases and J shed 2 bases, with 12 bases lying between them. The germline V gene encodes CDR1 SGHVS and CDR2 FNYEAQ. This CDR3 has 13 amino acids. Here the CDR3 DNA reads TGTGCCAGCACCTTGGACCGGACCTACGAGCAGTACTTC. Translated, it gives CASTLDRTYEQYF.

J is TRBJ2-3 and V is TRBV19; no definite D call. The CDR3 loop spans 16 amino acids. The ends were cut back, 3 bases at V and 2 bases at J, with 15 bases in the middle. Germline CDR1 and CDR2: LNHDA and SQIVND (reference sequence). CDR3 DNA sequence: TGTGCCAGTAGTATGTCATCTACAATCGCCACAGATACGCAGTATTTT. Amino acids: CASSMSSTIATDTQYF.

This clonotype turned up a few times. The chain has TRBV6-2 or TRBV6-3 and TRBJ2-7; D is perhaps TRBD2 (6 bases). CDR1 MNHEY and CDR2 SVGEGT come from the germline V gene. Trimming took off 7 bases at V and 3 bases at J, with 13 bases between the two ends. CDR3 length: 13 amino acids. As DNA, the CDR3 is TGTGCCAGCAAGTCCGGCGGGGTCTACGAGCAGTACTTC. It yields the protein CASKSGGVYEQYF.

V usage is TRBV2 and J usage is TRBJ1-5; D is perhaps TRBD1 (6 bases). V was trimmed by 0 bases and J by 6 bases, leaving 15 bases between them. From germline, CDR1 is SNHLY and CDR2 FYNNEI. The CDR3 has 16 residues. CDR3 nucleotides: TGTGCCAGCAGTGAAGCGCTTCGGGGGGCTGGTCAGCCCCAGCATTTT. It is translated as CASSEALRGAGQPQHF.